This TCR beta chain was identified in a study of T cell repertoires in cytomegalovirus infection (dated by TCRdb to the late 2010s). For the wider study: Donor HLA type was relevant to the analysis, because carriage of CMV infection together with the matching HLA type was indicated by public TCR beta signatures.

The instrument given in TCRdb is Illumina HiSeq 1500. TCRdb reanalyzed the raw reads on its own, using fastp at Q25 for trimming and MiXCR for clone calling, and kept in-frame beta chains. Records with the same CDR3 protein are collapsed into one entry carrying the most frequent genes and DNA. This sample has fewer than 700,000 distinct CDR3 sequences in its table, and approximately 24% of those were observed once. 8% of the sample is in the top ten clones. A note on this clonotype: Its antigen has not been determined. No base qualities exist here, and no much larger clone lies one base off it.

What the authors observed across the whole study: In both this cohort and an independent roughly 350-donor cohort, the cumulative frequency of public TCR beta family members distinguished carriers of CMV infection plus the relevant HLA type. The ex vivo response was dominated by HLA-C-restricted CMV-specific TCR beta clonotypes, which also provided the single most frequent clonotype in two of eight donors.

Trimming at the junction amounts to 3 bases on V and 6 bases on J, and the germline ends lie 11 bases apart. Measured from the cysteine to the phenylalanine, the CDR3 is 14 residues long. Only CDR3 DNA is held: 42 bases, read in frame from base 1. From a lookup of the germline V gene (reference sequence), CDR1 and CDR2 are SEHNR and FQNEAQ. The receptor was isolated from a human donor in good health (CMV status not recorded). Some clones in this sample may be carry-over from other donors' samples. The chain links TRBV7-9 with TRBJ2-2, and TRBD2 may be the D gene, going by 6 matching bases. Sequencing used CD8+ T cells from PBMCs. The CDR3 in this case is CASSFSGKPGELFF. The DNA sequence is TGTGCCAGCAGCTTTAGCGGAAAGCCCGGGGAGCTGTTTTTT. When the CDR3 is completed using the reference TRBV7-9 and TRBJ2-2 genes on either side, the full variable domain is DTGVSQNPRHKITKRGQNVTFRCDPISEHNRLYWYRQTLGQGPEFLTYFQNEAQLEKSRLLSDRFSAERPKGSFSTLEIQRTEQGDSAMYLCASSFSGKPGELFFGEGSRLTVL.